This T cell receptor beta chain comes out of a study of shared clonotypes between healthy human individuals. Method: immunoSEQ multiplex PCR; TCRdb's copy keeps in-frame clones and lacks some. The data hold over a million clones, with roughly 97% observed a single time. Trimming left V 2 bases short and J 3 bases short, with 11 bases between. CDR1 is SGHTA, CDR2 FQGTGA, per germline. This CDR3 region has 15 residues. Study-wide findings and caveats: When compared with the clonotypes that were shared by all four sorted-subset donors, the non-shared clonotypes turned out to have lower generation probabilities. Compared with memory subsets, naive subsets generally had larger estimated richness.

As for this clone: Its cognate antigen is unknown.

Recent acute infections and vaccinations were absent in the healthy HIV-negative adult donors. Everyone who donated was a Caucasian adult who lived in Nashville, Tennessee. This clonotype originated in a man aged 30 to 45 in good health. Sequencing used naive CD4+ T cells sorted from blood. Described subset: CD45RA+ positively selected. This chain joins TRBV7-3 and TRBJ2-1; a possible D gene is TRBD2 (6 bases). In DNA, the CDR3 is TGTGCCAGCAGCTTAGTGATAGCGGACTACAATGAGCAGTTCTTC. Amino acids: CASSLVIADYNEQFF.